The T cell receptor beta chain described here comes from a study of T cell responses to AZD1222 COVID-19 vaccine. General study points: Spike-specific TCRs gained breadth and depth after people received two AZD1222 doses.

As to this clone: Its antigen is undetermined.

Produced via immunoSEQ multiplex PCR; TCRdb's table is partial and in-frame only. The top ten hold approximately 5.4% of the sample, which has 85,000 to 130,000 clones, roughly 88% seen once. CDR3 length: 15 residues. The trim removed 5 bases at V and 9 bases at J, leaving 9 bases unmatched. Germline CDR1 is MDHEN and CDR2 is SYDVKM. The specimen was peripheral blood, collected on day 0 of AZD1222 vaccination. The chain couples TRBV28 to TRBJ1-6; 8 bases align to TRBD1. The sequence was collected from an adult in good health. For the CDR3, the DNA is TGTGCCAGCAGTCCAGACAGGGGAAAAAGTTCACCCCTCCACTTT. It encodes CASSPDRGKSSPLHF.